This TCR beta chain was sequenced in a study of beta chain features in type 1 diabetes. The whole isolated RNA underwent reverse transcription, so sequencing captured expressed TCRB transcripts. Profiled with immunoSEQ multiplex PCR; TCRdb holds only in-frame clones, not every one. The sample has 500,000 to 700,000 clones; roughly 15% are singletons. CDR3 length: 15 residues. The germline gives CDR1 SGHRS, CDR2 YFSETQ. The V and J ends lost 0 bases and 6 bases respectively, with 16 bases between them. This clone was seen more than once but under ten times. Sequencing was carried out using naive CD4+ T cells from blood. The TCR originated in a man younger than 35 in good health. The rearrangement links TRBV5-1 to TRBJ2-7; a weak D match, TRBD1 (5 bases). CDR3 sequence (DNA): TGCGCCAGCAGCTTGGGCCAGGGTGGGATAGGCGAGCAGTACTTC. Amino acids: CASSLGQGGIGEQYF.